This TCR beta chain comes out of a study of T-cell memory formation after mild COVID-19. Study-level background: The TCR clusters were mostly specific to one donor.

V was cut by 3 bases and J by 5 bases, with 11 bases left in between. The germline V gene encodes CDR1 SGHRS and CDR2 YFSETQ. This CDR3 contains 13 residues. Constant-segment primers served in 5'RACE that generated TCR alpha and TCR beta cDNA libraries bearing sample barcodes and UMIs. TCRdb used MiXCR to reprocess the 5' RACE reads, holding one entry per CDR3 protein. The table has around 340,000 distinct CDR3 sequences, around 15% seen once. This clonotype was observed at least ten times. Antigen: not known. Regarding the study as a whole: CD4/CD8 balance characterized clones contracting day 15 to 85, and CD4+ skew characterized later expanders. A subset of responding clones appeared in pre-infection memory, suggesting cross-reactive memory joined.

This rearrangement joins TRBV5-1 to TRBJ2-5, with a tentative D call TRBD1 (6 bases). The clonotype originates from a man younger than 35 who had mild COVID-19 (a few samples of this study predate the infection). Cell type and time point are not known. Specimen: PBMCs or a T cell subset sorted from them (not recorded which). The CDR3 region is CASSSTGSETQYF. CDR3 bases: TGCGCCAGCAGCTCTACAGGGTCGGAGACCCAGTACTTC.